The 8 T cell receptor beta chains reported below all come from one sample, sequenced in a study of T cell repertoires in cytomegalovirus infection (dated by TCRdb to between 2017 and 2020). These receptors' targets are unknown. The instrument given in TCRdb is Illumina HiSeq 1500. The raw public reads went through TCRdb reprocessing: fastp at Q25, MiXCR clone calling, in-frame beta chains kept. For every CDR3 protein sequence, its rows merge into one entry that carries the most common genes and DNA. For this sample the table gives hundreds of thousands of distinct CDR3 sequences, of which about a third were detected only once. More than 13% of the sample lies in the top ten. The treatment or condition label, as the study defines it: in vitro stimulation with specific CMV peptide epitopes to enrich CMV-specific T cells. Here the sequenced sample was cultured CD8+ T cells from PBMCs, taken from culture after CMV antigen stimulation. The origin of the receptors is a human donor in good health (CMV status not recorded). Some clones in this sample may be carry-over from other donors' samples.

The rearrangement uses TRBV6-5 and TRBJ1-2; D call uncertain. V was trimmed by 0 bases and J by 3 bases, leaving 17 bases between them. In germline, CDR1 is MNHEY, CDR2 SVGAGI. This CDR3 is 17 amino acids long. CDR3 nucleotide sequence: TGTGCCAGCAGTTACTCCGTAGGAGACTCCGACCACTATGGCTACACCTTC. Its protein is CASSYSVGDSDHYGYTF.

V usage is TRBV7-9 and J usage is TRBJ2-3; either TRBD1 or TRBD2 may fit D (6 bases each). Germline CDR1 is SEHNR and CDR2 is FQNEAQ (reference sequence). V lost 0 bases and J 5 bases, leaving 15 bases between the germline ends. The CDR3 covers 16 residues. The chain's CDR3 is CASSLADSGGGDTQYF. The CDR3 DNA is TGTGCCAGCAGCTTAGCAGATAGCGGAGGGGGAGATACGCAGTATTTT.

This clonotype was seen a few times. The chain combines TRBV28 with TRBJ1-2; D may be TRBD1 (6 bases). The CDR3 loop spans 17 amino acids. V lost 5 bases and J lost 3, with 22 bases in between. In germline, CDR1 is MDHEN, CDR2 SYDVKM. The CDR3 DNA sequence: TGTGCCAGCAGTCAAGAACCAGGGGTCGGGTCTTACTATGGCTACACCTTC. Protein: CASSQEPGVGSYYGYTF.

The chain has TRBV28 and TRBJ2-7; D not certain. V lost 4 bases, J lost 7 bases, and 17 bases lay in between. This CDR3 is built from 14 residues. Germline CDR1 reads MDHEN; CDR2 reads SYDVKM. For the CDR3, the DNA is TGTGCCAGCAGTTCCCCAACACGGCGGTGGGAGCAGTACGTC. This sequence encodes CASSSPTRRWEQYV.

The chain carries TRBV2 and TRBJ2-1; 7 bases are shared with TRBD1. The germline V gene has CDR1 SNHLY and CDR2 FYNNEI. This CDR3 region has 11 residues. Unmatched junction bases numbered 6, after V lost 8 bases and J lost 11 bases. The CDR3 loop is CASPGRGQQFF. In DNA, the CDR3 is TGTGCCAGCCCAGGAAGGGGGCAGCAGTTCTTC.

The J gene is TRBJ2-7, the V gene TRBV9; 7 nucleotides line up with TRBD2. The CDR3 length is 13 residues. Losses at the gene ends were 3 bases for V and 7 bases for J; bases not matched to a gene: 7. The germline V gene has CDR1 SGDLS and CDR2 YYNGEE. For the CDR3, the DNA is TGTGCCAGCAGCGCTCCCACCGGGGGGGAGCAGTACTTC. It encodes CASSAPTGGEQYF.

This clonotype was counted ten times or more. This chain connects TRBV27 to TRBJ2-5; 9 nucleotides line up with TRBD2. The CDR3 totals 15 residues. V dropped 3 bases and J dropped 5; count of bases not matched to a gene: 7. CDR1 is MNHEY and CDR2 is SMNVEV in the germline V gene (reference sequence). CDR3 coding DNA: TGTGCCAGCAGTTTTGGCGGCGGGGGGGCGGAGACCCAGTACTTC. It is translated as CASSFGGGGAETQYF.

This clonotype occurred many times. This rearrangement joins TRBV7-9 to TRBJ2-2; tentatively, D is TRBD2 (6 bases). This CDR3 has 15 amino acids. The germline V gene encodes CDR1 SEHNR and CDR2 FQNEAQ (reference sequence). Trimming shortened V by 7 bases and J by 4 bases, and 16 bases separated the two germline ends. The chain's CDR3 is CASKSPLRGTGELFF. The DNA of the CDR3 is TGTGCCAGCAAGTCGCCGCTGCGGGGCACCGGGGAGCTGTTTTTT.